This T cell receptor beta chain is from a study of molecular identifiers for immune sequencing clone quantification (dated by TCRdb to 2016 to 2018). About the study as a whole: In a replicate experiment, RNA from roughly 20,000 or 100,000 naive CD8 T cells was split into five aliquots, four of which were sequenced. This methods study benchmarked molecular-identifier clustering-based TCR repertoire sequencing (MIDCIRS) and TCR RNA copy counting, using CD8 T cells to do so. General findings and caveats noted by the study authors: When barcode sub-clustering was left out, chimeric consensus sequences inflated TCR diversity, with chimeras reaching as high as 47%. Even against a background of about a million naive CD8 T cells, spiked-in Jurkat TCR RNA amounting to a single cell's worth was reported to be detectable. Clones above 20 RNA copies held over 99% of molecules in CMV-specific effector cells but under 1% in naive cells. The naive libraries included spiked-in Jurkat TCR RNA (10 copies' worth), and this RNA is not part of the donor repertoire. Identical TCR molecules sharing a barcode could cause highly expanded clone sizes to be underestimated. Modeling gave 3 to 3.5 recovered TCR RNA copies per cell versus 8 to 10 by digital PCR, implying 25% to 30% capture efficiency.

Libraries of naive CD8 T cells were generated from roughly 18,000 to 920,000 sorted cells, with 10%, 30% or 50% of the purified RNA used. On a BD FACSAria II, naive CD8 T cells were FACS-sorted as CD8+CD4-CCR7+CD45RA+ and collected into RLT Plus buffer. To test detection sensitivity, Jurkat RNA equal to ten TCR copies was added to samples of roughly 18,000-1,100,000 naive CD8 T cells. Enrichment of CD8 T cells was performed with RosetteSep CD8+ T Cell Enrichment Cocktail and Ficoll-Paque, after which ACK red cell lysis was carried out. Library method: PCR. TCRdb records NextSeq 500 as the sequencer. Bulk TCR libraries were prepared as previously described, using TCR primers listed in Table S5. Purification of total RNA was performed with the Qiagen AllPrep DNA/RNA kit. Before any analysis, reads coming from multiple sequencing runs of the same library were combined into one pool. The published analysis was carried out like this. Reads were retained only if an exact TCR constant sequence was present, and the retained reads were trimmed to 150 nt and grouped according to their 12-nt molecular barcodes. Reads within each barcode group were sub-clustered using a 15% Levenshtein threshold, and quality-weighted consensus sequences were constructed for each RNA molecule. Non-functional sequences were discarded, and so were lower-count sequences lying one edit away from another sequence. On the basis of fitting two negative binomial distributions, barcode sub-clusters with fewer than 20% of the maximum read count were discarded. In TCRdb, the public reads were trimmed at Q25 with fastp and aligned with MiXCR, with productive beta chains retained. Under each unique CDR3 protein, matching rows form one entry showing the most common genes and DNA. These V and J calls rely on TCRdb rather than the paper's analysis. The table for this sample lists approximately 680,000 distinct CDR3 sequences; approximately 24% of them were counted only once. Together, the top ten hold about 0.84% of the sample.

The CDR3, cysteine through phenylalanine, is 17 amino acids long. Only the CDR3 DNA is retained, 51 bases long and in frame from the first base. From the germline V gene, CDR1 is LGHNA and CDR2 is YNFKEQ. After removal of 0 bases from V and 4 bases from J, the junction retains 9 bases not matched to a gene. This clonotype has a handful of counts. Its antigen is still unknown. No qualities accompany the bases; no much larger clone lies one base away. The chain is assembled from TRBV4-2 and TRBJ2-5, and 9 junctional nucleotides match TRBD2. The sequenced sample consisted of naive CD8+ T cells from blood, with Jurkat cell RNA spiked in. This sample's cell subset or site label indicates: FACS-sorted CD8+CD4-CCR7+CD45RA+ naive T cells. The receptor was derived from a human donor in good health. Some libraries in this study had Jurkat cell RNA spiked in. The CDR3 region has the sequence CASSQEYAGGWLETQYF. The nucleotide sequence reads as follows: TGTGCCAGCAGCCAAGAATACGCGGGAGGGTGGTTAGAGACCCAGTACTTC.